This T cell receptor beta chain was profiled in a study of radiotherapy plus CTLA-4 blockade in lung cancer. Trimming pared 5 bases from V and 0 bases from J, leaving 13 bases between. There are 15 residues in the CDR3. Per germline, CDR1 SGHVS and CDR2 FNYEAQ. Here immunoSEQ multiplex PCR was the method, and the copy in TCRdb shows in-frame clones only, minus some. The table records about 50,000 clones, 84% of them present only once. The material sequenced was peripheral blood, taken from a patient treated with radiotherapy plus ipilimumab. This chain links TRBV7-6 with TRBJ1-1, with D unclear. This TCR derives from a human donor with non-small cell lung cancer whose response to radiotherapy plus ipilimumab could not be evaluated. CDR3 sequence reads: CASSQGLIMNTEAFF. The CDR3, as DNA: TGTGCCAGCAGCCAAGGACTCATCATGAACACTGAAGCTTTCTTT.